The 20 T cell receptor beta chains below were found in one sample sequenced in a study of shared clonotypes between healthy human individuals. Using immunoSEQ multiplex PCR, the repertoire was profiled, and TCRdb retains in-frame clones only, with some absent. The sample consists of some 2.1 million clones, around 95% of them appearing once. Specimen: naive CD4+ T cells sorted from blood. Subset in this sample: CD45RA+ positively selected. The receptors here all came from a man between 18 and 35 years old in good health.

The CDR3 sequence is CASSLEWRGGTDTQYF. The CDR3 DNA is TGTGCCAGCAGCTTAGAATGGCGGGGGGGCACAGATACGCAGTATTTT. The chain is built from TRBV11-2 and TRBJ2-3; 8 nucleotides align to TRBD2. This CDR3 comprises 16 residues. Germline values: CDR1 SGHAT, CDR2 FQNNGV. Germline trimming cut 0 bases from V and 1 base from J; bases unmatched to any gene: 3.

This chain joins TRBV7-2 and TRBJ2-7; no clear D. CDR3 size: 15 residues. V was cut by 6 bases and J by 1 base, with 16 bases left in between. Germline V CDR1 and CDR2: SGHTA, FQGNSA. The CDR3 sequence: CASSYYPDFSYEQYF. In DNA, the CDR3 is TGTGCCAGCAGTTATTATCCAGACTTTTCCTACGAGCAGTACTTC.

This clone showed up just once. The chain recombines TRBV10-3 with TRBJ2-5; D might be TRBD2 (6 bases). Trimming cost V 10 bases and J 4 bases, with 16 bases left between them. The CDR3 spans 13 residues. CDR1 is ENHRY, CDR2 SYGVKD, per germline. The CDR3 nucleotides are TGTGCCACTTTGGGCGGGGCGGGAGAGACCCAGTACTTC. Translated: CATLGGAGETQYF.

This clone appeared a single time. The chain is built from TRBV5-1 and TRBJ2-1; 8 bases align to TRBD2. This CDR3 contains 15 residues. Germline V gives CDR1 SGHRS, CDR2 YFSETQ. V shed 0 bases and J 9 bases; nucleotides not matched to a gene: 8. The CDR3 sequence is CASSLALGLAAEQFF. The CDR3 nucleotides read TGCGCCAGCAGCTTGGCCTTAGGACTAGCAGCTGAGCAGTTCTTC.

This sequence joins TRBV5-4 and TRBJ1-4; 7 bases map to TRBD1. The junction had 10 bases not matched to a gene; V was cut back by 4 bases and J by 4 bases. Looked up from germline, CDR1 is SGHNT and CDR2 is YYREEE (reference sequence). The CDR3 has 16 amino acids. The CDR3 sequence is CASSLDPGQINEKLFF. The CDR3 coding sequence is TGTGCCAGCAGCCTCGATCCGGGACAGATTAATGAAAAACTGTTTTTT.

This rearrangement joins TRBV30 to TRBJ1-4; unclear D gene. The CDR3 consists of 13 residues. Germline CDR1 GTSNPN, CDR2 SVGIG (reference sequence). V gave up 2 bases and J gave up 5 bases, with 9 bases separating them. The CDR3 here is CAWSNDMNEKLFF. The CDR3 region has the DNA TGTGCCTGGAGTAATGACATGAATGAAAAACTGTTTTTT.

The chain recombines TRBV5-1 with TRBJ2-7, with D possibly being TRBD2 (6 bases). This CDR3 comprises 15 residues. Germline-derived CDR1 and CDR2 are SGHRS and YFSETQ. The V end was cut by 0 bases, the J end by 5 bases, with 15 bases between. The CDR3 region has the DNA TGCGCCAGCAGCTTGGCCGGGACTTCCTTACACGAGCAGTACTTC. Encoded protein: CASSLAGTSLHEQYF.

The chain is built from TRBV7-9 and TRBJ1-2; D not resolved. With 5 bases removed from V and 4 bases from J, the gap between germline ends came to 11 bases. The CDR3 runs to 13 residues. Germline V gene lookup returns CDR1 SEHNR and CDR2 FQNEAQ (reference sequence). The CDR3 coding sequence is TGTGCCAGCAGCCCCGGGTCCATCTATGGCTACACCTTC. The encoded protein is CASSPGSIYGYTF.

The rearrangement links TRBV7-8 to TRBJ2-7, with 12 bases that match TRBD2. Unmatched junction bases numbered 4, after V lost 4 bases and J lost 0 bases. Germline lookup yields CDR1 SGHVS and CDR2 FQNEAQ. This CDR3 region has 16 residues. The CDR3 loop is CASSSELAGGSYEQYF. In DNA, the CDR3 is TGTGCCAGCAGCTCAGAACTAGCGGGAGGCTCCTACGAGCAGTACTTC.

This chain joins TRBV6-6 and TRBJ1-1, with 7 bases matching TRBD1. With V trimmed by 2 bases and J by 5 bases, 5 bases remained unmatched. Per the germline V gene, CDR1 is MNHNY and CDR2 is SVGAGI (reference sequence). CDR3 size: 14 residues. The CDR3, as DNA: TGTGCCAGCAGTTACCCCAGGGGGGGAACTGAAGCTTTCTTT. This encodes CASSYPRGGTEAFF.

This chain's CDR3 is CASSFTTGGISPLHF. In nucleotides, the CDR3 is TGCGCCAGCAGCTTTACCACAGGGGGTATTTCACCCCTCCACTTT. V and J are TRBV5-1 and TRBJ1-6, with 8 nucleotides matching TRBD1. CDR3 length equals 15 residues. Germline CDR1 is SGHRS and CDR2 is YFSETQ. Unmatched junction bases numbered 7, after V lost 2 bases and J lost 9 bases.

About this clone itself: Within the sample, other DNA sequences also encode this same CDR3. The chain links TRBV30 to TRBJ1-2; D is unclear. V was trimmed by 3 bases and J by 4 bases, leaving 9 bases between them. This CDR3 has 12 amino acids. Germline-derived CDR1 and CDR2 are GTSNPN and SVGIG (reference sequence). The CDR3 region has the DNA TGTGCCTGGAGAGGCAGCGCCTATGGCTACACCTTC. Amino acids: CAWRGSAYGYTF.

The chain is built from TRBV27 and TRBJ1-5; no clear D. CDR3 size: 15 residues. Between the trimmed V and J ends, which lost 6 bases and 0 bases, there was a span of 12 bases. Germline V gene data show CDR1 as MNHEY and CDR2 as SMNVEV (reference sequence). CDR3 protein: CASSRQKDSNQPQHF. CDR3 DNA sequence: TGTGCCAGCAGCCGCCAGAAAGATAGCAATCAGCCCCAGCATTTT.

V is TRBV7-8 and J is TRBJ2-1; the match to TRBD2 covers 7 bases. This CDR3 is built from 16 residues. The V segment lost 4 bases and the J segment 3 bases; nucleotides outside the gene matches: 9. Looked up from germline, CDR1 is SGHVS and CDR2 is FQNEAQ. The CDR3 DNA is TGTGCCAGCAGCTCTAGGGCGGGGGATTACTACAATGAGCAGTTCTTC. It encodes CASSSRAGDYYNEQFF.

The chain has TRBV9 and TRBJ2-1; 9 bases align to TRBD1. CDR3 size: 15 residues. The V and J ends lost 6 bases and 8 bases, in that order; junction bases with no gene match: 12. Germline-derived CDR1 and CDR2 are SGDLS and YYNGEE. The DNA of the CDR3 is TGTGCCAGCACCCCGTTGGGACAGGGAATTCATGAGCAGTTCTTC. Its protein is CASTPLGQGIHEQFF.

V and J are TRBV6-6 and TRBJ1-6; D call uncertain. The CDR3 is made up of 13 amino acids. The V end was cut by 11 bases, the J end by 7 bases, with 15 bases between. From germline, CDR1 is MNHNY and CDR2 SVGAGI (reference sequence). CDR3 amino acids: CASTDVLNSPLHF. CDR3 bases: TGTGCCTCGACCGACGTATTAAATTCACCCCTCCACTTT.

The CDR3 sequence: CASSFIQARQSPLHF. CDR3 DNA: TGTGCCAGCAGTTTTATTCAGGCCCGACAGTCACCCCTCCACTTT. J is TRBJ1-6 and V is TRBV27; weak D call: TRBD1 (5 bases). The CDR3 contains 15 residues. Trimming stripped 3 bases from V and 10 bases from J, with 16 bases between. CDR1 and CDR2 (germline): MNHEY, SMNVEV (reference sequence).

This sequence joins TRBV6-6 and TRBJ1-6; D possibly corresponds to TRBD1 (5 bases). Germline V lookup: CDR1 MNHNY, CDR2 SVGAGI (reference sequence). The CDR3 contains 15 residues. V shed 4 bases and J shed 4 bases, with 11 bases lying between them. CDR3 sequence (DNA): TGTGCCAGCAGTTTACGGGGCCTATATAATTCACCCCTCCACTTT. It translates to CASSLRGLYNSPLHF.

The genes are TRBV30 and TRBJ2-5, with no clear D. The V gene lost 3 bases and the J gene lost 3 bases, with 5 bases spanning the gap. The CDR3 spans 11 residues. The V gene's germline CDR1 is GTSNPN and CDR2 SVGIG (reference sequence). The CDR3 reads CAWSNEETQYF. CDR3 sequence (DNA): TGTGCCTGGAGCAACGAAGAGACCCAGTACTTC.

This clone appeared a single time. The chain is built from TRBV2 and TRBJ2-7, with D uncertain. This CDR3 spans 10 amino acids. V lost 4 bases, J lost 11 bases, and 9 bases lay in between. Germline V gene lookup returns CDR1 SNHLY and CDR2 FYNNEI. For the CDR3, the DNA is TGTGCCAGCAGTGCAGGTTTGGAGTACTTC. Its protein product is CASSAGLEYF.